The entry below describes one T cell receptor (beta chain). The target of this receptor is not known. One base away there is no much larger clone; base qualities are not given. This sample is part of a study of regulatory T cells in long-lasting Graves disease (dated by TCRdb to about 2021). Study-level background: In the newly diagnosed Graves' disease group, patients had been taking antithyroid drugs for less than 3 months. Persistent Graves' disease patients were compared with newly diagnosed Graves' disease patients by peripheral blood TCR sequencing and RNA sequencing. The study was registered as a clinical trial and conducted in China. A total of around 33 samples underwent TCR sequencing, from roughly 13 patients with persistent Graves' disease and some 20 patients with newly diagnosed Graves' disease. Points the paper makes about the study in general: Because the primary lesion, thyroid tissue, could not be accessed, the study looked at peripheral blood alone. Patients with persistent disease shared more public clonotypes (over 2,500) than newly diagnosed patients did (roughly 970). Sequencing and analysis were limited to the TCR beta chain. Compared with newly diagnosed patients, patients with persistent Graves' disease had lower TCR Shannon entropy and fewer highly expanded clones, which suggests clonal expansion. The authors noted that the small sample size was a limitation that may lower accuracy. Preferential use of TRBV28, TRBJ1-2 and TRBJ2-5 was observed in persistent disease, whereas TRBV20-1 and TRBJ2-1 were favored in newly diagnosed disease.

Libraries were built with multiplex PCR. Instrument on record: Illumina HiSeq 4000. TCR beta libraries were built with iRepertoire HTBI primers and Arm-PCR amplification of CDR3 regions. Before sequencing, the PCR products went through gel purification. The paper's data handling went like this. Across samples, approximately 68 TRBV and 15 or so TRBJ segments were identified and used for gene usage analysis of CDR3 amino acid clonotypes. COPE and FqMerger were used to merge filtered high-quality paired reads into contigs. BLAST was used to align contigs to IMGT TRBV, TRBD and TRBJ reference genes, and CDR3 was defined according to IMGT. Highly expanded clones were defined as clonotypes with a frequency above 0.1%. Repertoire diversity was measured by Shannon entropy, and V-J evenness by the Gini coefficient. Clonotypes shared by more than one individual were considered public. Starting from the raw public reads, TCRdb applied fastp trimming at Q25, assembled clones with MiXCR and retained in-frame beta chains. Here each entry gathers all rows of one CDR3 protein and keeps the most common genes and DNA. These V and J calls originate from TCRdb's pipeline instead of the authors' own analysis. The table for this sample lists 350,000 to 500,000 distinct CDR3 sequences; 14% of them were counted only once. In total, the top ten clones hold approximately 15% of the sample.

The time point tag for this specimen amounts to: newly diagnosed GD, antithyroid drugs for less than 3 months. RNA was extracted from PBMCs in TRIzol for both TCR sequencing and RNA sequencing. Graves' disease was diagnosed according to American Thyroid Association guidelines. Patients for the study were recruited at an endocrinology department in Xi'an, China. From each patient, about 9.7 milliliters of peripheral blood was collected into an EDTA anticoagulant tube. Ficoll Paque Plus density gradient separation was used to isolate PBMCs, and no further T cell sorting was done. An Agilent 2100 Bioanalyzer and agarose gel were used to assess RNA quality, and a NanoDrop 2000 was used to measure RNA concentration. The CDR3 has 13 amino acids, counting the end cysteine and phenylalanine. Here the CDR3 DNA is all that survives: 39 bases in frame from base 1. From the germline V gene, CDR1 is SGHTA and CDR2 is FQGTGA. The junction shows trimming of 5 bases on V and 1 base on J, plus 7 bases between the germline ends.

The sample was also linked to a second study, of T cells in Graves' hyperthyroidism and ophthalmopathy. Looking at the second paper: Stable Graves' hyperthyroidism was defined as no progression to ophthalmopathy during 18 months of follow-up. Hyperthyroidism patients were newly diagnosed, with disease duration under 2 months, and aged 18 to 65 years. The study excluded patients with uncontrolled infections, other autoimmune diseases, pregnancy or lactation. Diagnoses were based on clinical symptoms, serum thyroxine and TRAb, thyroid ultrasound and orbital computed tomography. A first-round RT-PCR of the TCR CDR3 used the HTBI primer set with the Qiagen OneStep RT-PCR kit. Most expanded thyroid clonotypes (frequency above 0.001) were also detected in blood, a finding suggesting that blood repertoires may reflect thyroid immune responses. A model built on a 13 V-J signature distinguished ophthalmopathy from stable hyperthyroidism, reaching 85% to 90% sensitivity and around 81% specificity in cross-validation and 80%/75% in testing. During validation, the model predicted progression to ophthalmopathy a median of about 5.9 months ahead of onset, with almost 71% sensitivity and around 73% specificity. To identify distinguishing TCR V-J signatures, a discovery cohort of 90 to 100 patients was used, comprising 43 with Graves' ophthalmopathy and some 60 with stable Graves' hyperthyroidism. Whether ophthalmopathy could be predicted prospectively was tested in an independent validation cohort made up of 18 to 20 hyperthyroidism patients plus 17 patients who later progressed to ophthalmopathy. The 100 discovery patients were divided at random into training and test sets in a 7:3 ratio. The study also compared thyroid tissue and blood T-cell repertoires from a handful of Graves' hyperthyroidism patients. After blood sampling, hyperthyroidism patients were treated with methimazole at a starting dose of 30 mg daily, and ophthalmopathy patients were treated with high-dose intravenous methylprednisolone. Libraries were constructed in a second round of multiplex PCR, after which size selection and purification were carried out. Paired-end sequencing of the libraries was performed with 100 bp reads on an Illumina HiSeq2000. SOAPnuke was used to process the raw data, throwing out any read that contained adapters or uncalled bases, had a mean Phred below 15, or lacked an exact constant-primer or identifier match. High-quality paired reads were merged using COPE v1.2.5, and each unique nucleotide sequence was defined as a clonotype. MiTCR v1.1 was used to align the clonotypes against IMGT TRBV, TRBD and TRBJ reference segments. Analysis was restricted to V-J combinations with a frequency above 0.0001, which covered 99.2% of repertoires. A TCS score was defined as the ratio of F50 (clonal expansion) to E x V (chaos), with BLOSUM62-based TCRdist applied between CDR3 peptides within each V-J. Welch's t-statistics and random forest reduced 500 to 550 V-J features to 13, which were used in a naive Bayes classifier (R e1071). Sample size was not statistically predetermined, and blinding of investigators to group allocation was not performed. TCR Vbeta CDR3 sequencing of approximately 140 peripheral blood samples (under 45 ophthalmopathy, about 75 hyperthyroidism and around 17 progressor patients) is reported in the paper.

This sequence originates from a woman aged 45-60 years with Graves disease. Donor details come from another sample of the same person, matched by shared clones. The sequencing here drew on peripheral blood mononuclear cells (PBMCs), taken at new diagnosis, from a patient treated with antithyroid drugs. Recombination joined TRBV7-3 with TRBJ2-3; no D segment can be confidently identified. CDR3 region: CASSMIGTDTQYF. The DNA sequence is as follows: TGTGCCAGCAGCATGATCGGCACAGATACGCAGTATTTT.